This entry lists 27 T cell receptor beta chains sequenced from one sample in a study of brain T cells in children with intractable seizures. Libraries were prepared by immunoSEQ multiplex PCR; TCRdb keeps only in-frame clonotypes and omits some of them. The sample yields roughly 80,000 clones, approximately 90% seen once. The sample was peripheral blood, taken at surgery. All receptors come from a girl aged 2 to 10 with Rasmussen encephalitis and intractable seizures.

This CDR3 reads CASSLFVMASGIPDTQYF. The DNA for the CDR3 is TGTGCCAGCAGCCTCTTTGTGATGGCTAGCGGGATCCCAGATACGCAGTATTTT. The V and J genes are TRBV7-2 and TRBJ2-3; 9 bases fit TRBD2. V shed 5 bases, J shed 4 bases, and the junction held 16 bases outside the gene matches. The CDR3 extends over 18 amino acids. Germline V gives CDR1 SGHTA, CDR2 FQGNSA.

The chain joins TRBV19 to TRBJ1-1; the D gene is possibly TRBD1 (5 bases). The V gene lost 9 bases and the J gene lost 2 bases, with 22 bases spanning the gap. Looked up from germline, CDR1 is LNHDA and CDR2 is SQIVND (reference sequence). The CDR3 is 16 amino acids. The CDR3 is CARGRDGIFRNTEAFF. Here the CDR3 DNA reads TGTGCCAGGGGTCGGGACGGAATTTTCCGCAACACTGAAGCTTTCTTT.

The chain links TRBV19 to TRBJ2-3; no firm D call. The CDR3 is 13 amino acids. Germline V gene lookup returns CDR1 LNHDA and CDR2 SQIVND (reference sequence). V was clipped by 5 bases and J by 2 bases, with 8 bases between them. The CDR3 bases are TGTGCCAGTAGTTCTGCCTTCACAGATACGCAGTATTTT. Protein: CASSSAFTDTQYF.

The rearrangement links TRBV10-2 to TRBJ1-4; the D is unclear. The germline V gene encodes CDR1 WSHSY and CDR2 SAAADI. The CDR3 contains 14 residues. V shed 0 bases and J shed 8 bases, with 10 bases lying between them. The CDR3 protein is CASSESNEVEKLFF. For the CDR3, the DNA is TGCGCCAGCAGTGAGTCGAATGAGGTCGAAAAACTGTTTTTT.

The chain's CDR3 is CASSELGVDTQYF. The DNA for the CDR3 is TGCGCCAGCAGTGAATTAGGGGTCGATACGCAGTATTTT. V and J are TRBV10-1 and TRBJ2-3; D is possibly TRBD1 (5 bases). This CDR3 contains 13 residues. V gave up 3 bases and J gave up 6 bases, with 10 bases separating them. CDR1 is WNHNN and CDR2 is SYGVQD in the germline V gene (reference sequence).

The chain uses TRBV6-1 and TRBJ2-7; D uncertain. The germline V gene has CDR1 MNHNS and CDR2 SASEGT. The V gene lost 2 bases and the J gene lost 6 bases, with 8 bases spanning the gap. The CDR3 sequence is 12 residues long. In nucleotides, the CDR3 is TGTGCCAGCAGTGAAACTCGACGCGAGCAGTACTTC. Translated: CASSETRREQYF.

This sequence joins TRBV25-1 and TRBJ1-2, with 7 nucleotides matching TRBD1. Trimming took 4 bases from V and 4 from J; bases not matched to a gene: 3. The CDR3 covers 13 residues. In germline, CDR1 is MGHDK, CDR2 SYGVNS. CDR3 DNA sequence: TGTGCCAGCAGTGCCCACAGGGGCTATGGCTACACCTTC. This gives the protein CASSAHRGYGYTF.

The CDR3 region has the DNA TGTGCCAGTAGTATATTGGGGGGCACTGAAGCTTTCTTT. This translates into CASSILGGTEAFF. The chain combines TRBV19 with TRBJ1-1; a possible D gene is TRBD1 (5 bases). V was shortened by 2 bases and J by 4 bases, with 8 bases between the two germline ends. CDR3 length equals 13 residues. Germline CDR1 LNHDA, CDR2 SQIVND (reference sequence). The full variable domain, in which reference TRBV19 and TRBJ1-1 provide the parts outside the CDR3, is DGGITQSPKYLFRKEGQNVTLSCEQNLNHDAMYWYRQDPGQGLRLIYYSQIVNDFQKGDIAEGYSVSREKKESFPLTVTSAQKNPTAFYLCASSILGGTEAFFGQGTRLTVV.

The V gene is TRBV5-5, the J gene TRBJ2-7, with TRBD1 identical over 10 bases. This CDR3 region has 15 residues. The trim removed 5 bases at V and 1 base at J, leaving 6 bases unmatched. Germline V lookup: CDR1 SGHKS, CDR2 YYEKEE (reference sequence). The CDR3 sequence is CASRTGQGGSYEQYF. CDR3 DNA: TGTGCCAGCAGAACCGGACAGGGGGGATCCTACGAGCAGTACTTC. The complete variable domain, with remaining parts taken from reference TRBV5-5 and TRBJ2-7, reads DAGVTQSPTHLIKTRGQQVTLRCSPISGHKSVSWYQQVLGQGPQFIFQYYEKEERGRGNFPDRFSARQFPNYSSELNVNALLLGDSALYLCASRTGQGGSYEQYFGPGTRLTVT.

This clone was picked up one time. The chain links TRBV6-4 to TRBJ1-5, with D unclear. This CDR3 is built from 17 residues. Deletions cut 0 bases from V and 4 bases from J, with 16 bases between. CDR1 and CDR2 (germline): MRHNA, SNTAGT. The CDR3 loop is CASSDSGLESGNQPQHF. CDR3 coding DNA: TGTGCCAGCAGTGACTCTGGCCTCGAGTCCGGTAATCAGCCCCAGCATTTT.

The chain couples TRBV6-4 to TRBJ1-4; D unclear. The CDR3 totals 13 residues. The V gene's germline CDR1 is MRHNA and CDR2 SNTAGT. The ends were cut back, 4 bases at V and 3 bases at J, with 6 bases in the middle. The CDR3 DNA follows: TGTGCCAGCAGTGCCGCACCTAATGAAAAACTGTTTTTT. The encoded protein is CASSAAPNEKLFF.

The chain couples TRBV5-1 to TRBJ2-4, with unresolved D. CDR1 and CDR2 (germline): SGHRS, YFSETQ. The germline V and J ends were trimmed by 1 base and 0 bases, with 8 bases remaining between them. The CDR3 contains 15 residues. CDR3 sequence (DNA): TGCGCCAGCAGCTTGAAATCTTTAGCCAAAAACATTCAGTACTTC. Its translation: CASSLKSLAKNIQYF.

The chain combines TRBV4-2 with TRBJ2-7; TRBD2 might be the D (5 bases). Trimming left V 0 bases short and J 7 bases short, with 10 bases between. CDR1 is LGHNA and CDR2 is YNFKEQ in the germline V gene. This CDR3 has 13 residues. The CDR3 DNA reads TGTGCCAGCAGCCAAGAAATCAGGAGGGAGCAGTACTTC. This codes for CASSQEIRREQYF.

The V call is TRBV7-8, the J call TRBJ2-1, with a tentative D call TRBD2 (6 bases). The CDR3 spans 16 residues. Trimming left V 2 bases short and J 0 bases short, with 11 bases between. Germline loops: CDR1 SGHVS, CDR2 FQNEAQ. CDR3 nucleotides: TGTGCCAGCAGCTTACTAGCGCCAGACTCCTACAATGAGCAGTTCTTC. This encodes CASSLLAPDSYNEQFF.

The chain is built from TRBV12-3 or TRBV12-4 and TRBJ1-2, with TRBD1 as a possible D gene (6 bases). CDR3 length equals 13 residues. Trimming took off 5 bases at V and 4 bases at J, with 11 bases between the two ends. This CDR3 is CASSHRVSYGYTF. The DNA of the CDR3 is TGTGCCAGCAGTCACAGGGTGAGCTATGGCTACACCTTC.

V usage is TRBV3-1 (or the pseudogene TRBV3-2) and J usage is TRBJ1-3; D call uncertain. CDR3 length: 13 amino acids. The V end lost 5 bases, the J end lost 2 bases, and 7 bases lay between the germline ends. Germline CDR1 and CDR2: LGHDT and YNNKEL (reference sequence). In DNA form, the CDR3 reads TGTGCCAGCAGCTACCAGGCTGGAAACACCATATATTTT. Amino acid sequence: CASSYQAGNTIYF.

With regard to this clone: At one of its ends the junction is not consistent with the germline gene, which may arise from a read error. The chain carries TRBV2 and TRBJ1-4; 9 bases are a match to TRBD1. Germline CDR1 SNHLY, CDR2 FYNNEI. The CDR3 loop spans 15 amino acids. CDR3 in DNA: TGTGCCAGCAGTCAAGTGGGGACAGGGTTAATTAACAGGATTTTT. This gives the protein CASSQVGTGLINRIF.

The chain recombines TRBV28 with TRBJ2-3; tentatively, D is TRBD2 (6 bases). Germline loops: CDR1 MDHEN, CDR2 SYDVKM. CDR3 length: 16 residues. Trimming shortened V by 3 bases and J by 2 bases, and 15 bases separated the two germline ends. The CDR3 DNA follows: TGTGCCAGCAGTTTGTCCTCTACGGGGGACACAGATACGCAGTATTTT. Translation gives CASSLSSTGDTDTQYF.

This chain uses TRBV6-4 with TRBJ2-1, with D perhaps TRBD1 or TRBD2 (5 bases each). The V and J ends lost 0 bases and 0 bases respectively, with 9 bases between them. Germline V lookup: CDR1 MRHNA, CDR2 SNTAGT. The CDR3 is 16 residues long. CDR3 loop: CASSDSGTHSYNEQFF. CDR3 coding DNA: TGTGCCAGCAGTGACTCCGGGACCCACTCCTACAATGAGCAGTTCTTC.

This clone came up a few times. The rearrangement joins TRBV12-5 to TRBJ1-1; perhaps TRBD1 as D (5 bases). The CDR3 totals 13 residues. Trimming cost V 5 bases and J 7 bases, with 14 bases left between them. Germline loops: CDR1 LGHNT, CDR2 FRNRAP. The CDR3 DNA is TGTGCTAGTGGTGCCGGGACTCTGGATGAAGCTTTCTTT. It translates to CASGAGTLDEAFF.

The genes are TRBV15 and TRBJ1-4; TRBD1 matches at 7 bases. Per germline, CDR1 LNHNV and CDR2 YYDKDF (reference sequence). The CDR3 length is 16 residues. The trim removed 2 bases at V and 3 bases at J, leaving 6 bases unmatched. The CDR3 nucleotides are TGTGCCACCAGCAGACAAAGGGGGCAGGCTAATGAAAAACTGTTTTTT. It specifies CATSRQRGQANEKLFF. The variable domain in full, with the rest retrieved from reference TRBV15 and TRBJ1-4, is DAMVIQNPRYQVTQFGKPVTLSCSQTLNHNVMYWYQQKSSQAPKLLFHYYDKDFNNEADTPDNFQSRRPNTSFCFLDIRSPGLGDTAMYLCATSRQRGQANEKLFFGSGTQLSVL.

This clone was detected only a few times. The genes are TRBV6-5 and TRBJ1-5; D call uncertain. CDR1 is MNHEY and CDR2 is SVGAGI in the germline V gene. The CDR3 runs to 13 residues. Between the trimmed V and J ends, which lost 2 bases and 5 bases, there was a span of 7 bases. CDR3 region: CASSYERDQPQHF. CDR3 nucleotide sequence: TGTGCCAGCAGTTACGAACGGGATCAGCCCCAGCATTTT.

The genes are TRBV7-9 and TRBJ2-3; 7 bases fit TRBD2. The germline V gene encodes CDR1 SEHNR and CDR2 FQNEAQ (reference sequence). After removal of 7 bases from V and 5 bases from J, the junction contained 12 bases not matched to a gene. The CDR3 spans 15 residues. CDR3: CASTLFRREGDTQYF. Here the CDR3 DNA reads TGTGCCAGCACCCTATTCCGGAGGGAGGGAGATACGCAGTATTTT.

This chain connects TRBV28 to TRBJ2-7; D uncertain. This CDR3 has 11 amino acids. Trimming removed 4 bases from V and 3 bases from J, with 4 bases in between. CDR1 is MDHEN, CDR2 SYDVKM, per germline. Here the CDR3 reads CASSSSYEQYF. CDR3 DNA sequence: TGTGCCAGCAGTTCAAGCTACGAGCAGTACTTC.

This chain connects TRBV6-6 to TRBJ2-7, with TRBD2 as a possible D gene (6 bases). This CDR3 contains 14 residues. Germline CDR1 is MNHNY and CDR2 is SVGAGI (reference sequence). Trimming shortened V by 2 bases and J by 3 bases, and 11 bases separated the two germline ends. CDR3 sequence: CASSYTDGSYEQYF. The CDR3 DNA reads as TGTGCCAGCAGTTACACGGACGGGAGCTACGAGCAGTACTTC.

This chain uses TRBV5-1 with TRBJ2-7; tentative D call: TRBD2 (6 bases). The V gene lost 0 bases and the J gene lost 5 bases, with 12 bases spanning the gap. The CDR3 runs to 14 residues. Germline CDR1 reads SGHRS; CDR2 reads YFSETQ. CDR3 in amino acids: CASSLGLEKNEQYF. In DNA, the CDR3 is TGCGCCAGCAGCTTGGGACTAGAAAAGAACGAGCAGTACTTC.

CDR3 region: CASSQLYQADGYTF. DNA of the CDR3: TGTGCCAGCAGCCAGTTATATCAGGCGGATGGCTACACCTTC. The chain joins TRBV7-9 to TRBJ1-2; no clear D gene. The germline CDR1 and CDR2 sequences are SEHNR and FQNEAQ (reference sequence). The CDR3 runs to 14 residues. Trimming took 5 bases from V and 6 from J, leaving 16 bases between them. The full variable domain, completed using reference TRBV7-9 and TRBJ1-2, is DTGVSQNPRHKITKRGQNVTFRCDPISEHNRLYWYRQTLGQGPEFLTYFQNEAQLEKSRLLSDRFSAERPKGSFSTLEIQRTEQGDSAMYLCASSQLYQADGYTFGSGTRLTVV.